Shown below are 4 T cell receptor beta chains from a single sample sequenced in a study of STAT3 mutations in large granular lymphocyte leukemia. Their antigens are not known. Broader study findings: Every T-LGLL patient had at least one immunodominant TCRbeta clonotype.

Some clones are missing from TCRdb's copy, which holds only in-frame ones; the method was immunoSEQ multiplex PCR. The sample includes around 8,000 clones, roughly nine tenths of them seen just once. Sequencing was done on a sample of peripheral blood mononuclear cells. Source of these receptors: a man aged 50 to 59 with T-cell large granular lymphocyte leukemia. Some clones in this sample may be carry-over from other donors' samples.

The V and J genes are TRBV5-4 and TRBJ2-7, with TRBD2 identical over 8 bases. Germline lookup yields CDR1 SGHNT and CDR2 YYREEE (reference sequence). V was pared by 4 bases and J by 7 bases, with 10 bases of the junction left unmatched. CDR3 size: 14 residues. In DNA form, the CDR3 reads TGTGCCAGCAGCAAGAGCGGGAGACATCGGGAGCAGTACTTC. It is translated as CASSKSGRHREQYF.

CDR3: CASSLAAGELFF. The CDR3 DNA is TGTGCCAGCAGCTTAGCTGCCGGGGAGCTGTTTTTT. The gene calls are TRBV7-2 and TRBJ2-2, with D unresolved. Per germline, CDR1 SGHTA and CDR2 FQGNSA. The CDR3 has 12 residues. The V end was cut by 0 bases, the J end by 6 bases, with 2 bases between. Variable domain in full (rest from reference TRBV7-2 and TRBJ2-2): GAGVSQSPSNKVTEKGKDVELRCDPISGHTALYWYRQSLGQGLEFLIYFQGNSAPDKSGLPSDRFSAERTGGSVSTLTIQRTQQEDSAVYLCASSLAAGELFFGEGSRLTVL.

V gene TRBV30 combines with J gene TRBJ2-7; 12 bases agree with TRBD1. The CDR3 runs 15 residues. The V segment lost 1 base and the J segment 6 bases; nucleotides outside the gene matches: 7. Germline assignment: CDR1 GTSNPN and CDR2 SVGIG (reference sequence). The CDR3 DNA is TGTGCCTGGAGTGGGGACAGGGGGCGGAAGGGCGAGCAGTACTTC. Amino acid sequence: CAWSGDRGRKGEQYF.

In its sample, this clone was seen once. The chain carries TRBV19 and TRBJ1-3; tentatively, D is TRBD1 (5 bases). The germline gives CDR1 LNHDA, CDR2 SQIVND (reference sequence). This CDR3 spans 14 amino acids. The V end was cut by 10 bases, the J end by 0 bases, with 13 bases between. This CDR3 is CAIYTGVSGNTIYF. The CDR3 nucleotides read TGTGCCATCTACACGGGGGTCTCTGGAAACACCATATATTTT.